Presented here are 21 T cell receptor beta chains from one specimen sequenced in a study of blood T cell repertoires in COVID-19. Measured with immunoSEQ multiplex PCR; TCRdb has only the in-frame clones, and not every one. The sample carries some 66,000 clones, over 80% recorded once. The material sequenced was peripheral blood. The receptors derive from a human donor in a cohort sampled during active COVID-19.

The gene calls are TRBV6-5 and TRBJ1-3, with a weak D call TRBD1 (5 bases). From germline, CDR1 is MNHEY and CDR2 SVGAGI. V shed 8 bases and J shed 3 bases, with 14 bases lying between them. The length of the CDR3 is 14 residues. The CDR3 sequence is CASFTQGIGNTIYF. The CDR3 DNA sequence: TGTGCCAGCTTTACGCAGGGTATTGGAAACACCATATATTTT.

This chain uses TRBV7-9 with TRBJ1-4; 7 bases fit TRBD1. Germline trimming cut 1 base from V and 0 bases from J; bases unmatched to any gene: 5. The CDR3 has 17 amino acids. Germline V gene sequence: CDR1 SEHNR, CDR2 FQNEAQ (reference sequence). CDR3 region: CASSLGTGGATNEKLFF. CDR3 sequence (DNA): TGTGCCAGCAGCTTAGGGACAGGTGGTGCAACTAATGAAAAACTGTTTTTT.

The DNA of the CDR3 is TGTGCCAGCAGCCGGCTGGGACTAGCGGGAGGTGAGCAGTTCTTC. Its protein is CASSRLGLAGGEQFF. The chain uses TRBV7-3 and TRBJ2-1; 15 positions agree with TRBD2. J lost 9 bases, V lost 5 bases, and 5 bases had no gene match. The CDR3 covers 15 residues. Germline CDR1 and CDR2: SGHTA and FQGTGA. Combining the CDR3 with reference TRBV7-3 and TRBJ2-1 gives the whole variable domain GAGVSQTPSNKVTEKGKYVELRCDPISGHTALYWYRQSLGQGPEFLIYFQGTGAADDSGLPNDRFFAVRPEGSVSTLKIQRTERGDSAVYLCASSRLGLAGGEQFFGPGTRLTVL.

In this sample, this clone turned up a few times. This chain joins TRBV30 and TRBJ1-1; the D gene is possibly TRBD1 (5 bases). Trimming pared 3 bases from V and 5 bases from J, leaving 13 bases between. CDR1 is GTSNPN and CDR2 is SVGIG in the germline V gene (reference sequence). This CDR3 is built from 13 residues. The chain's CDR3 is CAWRIQGWTEAFF. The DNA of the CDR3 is TGTGCCTGGAGAATTCAGGGATGGACTGAAGCTTTCTTT.

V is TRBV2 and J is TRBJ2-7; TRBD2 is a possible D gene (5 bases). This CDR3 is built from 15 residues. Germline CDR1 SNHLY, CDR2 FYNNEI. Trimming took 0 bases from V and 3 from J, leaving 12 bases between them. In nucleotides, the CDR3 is TGTGCCAGCAGTGAAGCGCTTCCCGGGGTCTACGAGCAGTACTTC. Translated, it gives CASSEALPGVYEQYF.

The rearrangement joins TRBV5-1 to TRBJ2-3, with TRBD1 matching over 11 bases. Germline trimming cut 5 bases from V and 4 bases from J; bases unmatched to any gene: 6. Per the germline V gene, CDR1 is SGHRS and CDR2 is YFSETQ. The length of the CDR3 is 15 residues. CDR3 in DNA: TGCGCCAGCAGTTGGGACAGGGGGTTCGCAGATACGCAGTATTTT. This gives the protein CASSWDRGFADTQYF.

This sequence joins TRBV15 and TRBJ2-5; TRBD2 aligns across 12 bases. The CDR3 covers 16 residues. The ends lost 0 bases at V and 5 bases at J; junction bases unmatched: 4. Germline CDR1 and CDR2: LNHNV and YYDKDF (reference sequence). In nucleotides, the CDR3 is TGTGCCACCAGCAGAGATTGGGGGACTAGCGGGGAGACCCAGTACTTC. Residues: CATSRDWGTSGETQYF.

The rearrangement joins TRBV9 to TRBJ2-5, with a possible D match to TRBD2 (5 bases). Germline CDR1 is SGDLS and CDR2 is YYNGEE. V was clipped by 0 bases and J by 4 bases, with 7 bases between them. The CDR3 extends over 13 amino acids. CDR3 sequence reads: CASSVAGLETQYF. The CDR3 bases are TGTGCCAGCAGCGTAGCGGGGTTAGAGACCCAGTACTTC. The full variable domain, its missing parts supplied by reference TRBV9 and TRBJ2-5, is DSGVTQTPKHLITATGQRVTLRCSPRSGDLSVYWYQQSLDQGLQFLIQYYNGEERAKGNILERFSAQQFPDLHSELNLSSLELGDSALYFCASSVAGLETQYFGPGTRLLVL.

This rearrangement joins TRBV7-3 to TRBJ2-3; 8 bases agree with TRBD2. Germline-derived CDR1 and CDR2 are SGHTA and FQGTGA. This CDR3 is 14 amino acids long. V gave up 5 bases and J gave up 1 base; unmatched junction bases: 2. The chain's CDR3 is CASSPAGGTDTQYF. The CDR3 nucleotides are TGTGCCAGCAGCCCAGCGGGGGGCACAGATACGCAGTATTTT.

The CDR3 reads CARAASGANVLTF. The CDR3 DNA follows: TGTGCCAGAGCCGCCTCTGGGGCCAACGTCCTGACTTTC. The J gene is TRBJ2-6, the V gene TRBV2, with D uncertain. This CDR3 contains 13 residues. V was pared by 9 bases and J by 0 bases, with 6 bases between. Looked up from germline, CDR1 is SNHLY and CDR2 is FYNNEI.

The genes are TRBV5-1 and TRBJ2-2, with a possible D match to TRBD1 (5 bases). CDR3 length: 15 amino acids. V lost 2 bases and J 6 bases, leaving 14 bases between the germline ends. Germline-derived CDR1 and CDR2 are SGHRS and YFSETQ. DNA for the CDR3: TGCGCCAGCAGCTTCCAGGGTAGTGGCGCCGGGGAGCTGTTTTTT. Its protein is CASSFQGSGAGELFF.

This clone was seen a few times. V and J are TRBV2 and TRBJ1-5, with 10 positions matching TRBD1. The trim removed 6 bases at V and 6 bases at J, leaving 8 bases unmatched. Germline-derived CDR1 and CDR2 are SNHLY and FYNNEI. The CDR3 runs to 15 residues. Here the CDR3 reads CASRAPGQGRQPQHF. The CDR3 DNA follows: TGTGCCAGCAGGGCACCGGGACAGGGGCGTCAGCCCCAGCATTTT.

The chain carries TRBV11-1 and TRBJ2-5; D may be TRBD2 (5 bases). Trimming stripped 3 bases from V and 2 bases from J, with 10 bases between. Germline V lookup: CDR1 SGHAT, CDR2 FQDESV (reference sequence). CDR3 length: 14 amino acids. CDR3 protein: CASSFGLVQETQYF. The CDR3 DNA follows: TGTGCCAGCAGCTTCGGACTTGTTCAAGAGACCCAGTACTTC.

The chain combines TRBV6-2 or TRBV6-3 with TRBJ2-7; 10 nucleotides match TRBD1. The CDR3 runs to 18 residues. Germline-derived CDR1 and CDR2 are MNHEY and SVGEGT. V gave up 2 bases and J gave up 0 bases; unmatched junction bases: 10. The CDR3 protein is CASSYDADRGRNSYEQYF. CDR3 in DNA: TGTGCCAGCAGTTACGACGCCGACAGGGGGCGCAACTCCTACGAGCAGTACTTC.

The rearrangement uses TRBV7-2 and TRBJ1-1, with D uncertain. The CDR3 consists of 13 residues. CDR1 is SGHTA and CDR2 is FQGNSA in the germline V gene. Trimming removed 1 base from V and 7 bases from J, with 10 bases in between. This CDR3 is CASSLGRNFEAFF. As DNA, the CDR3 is TGTGCCAGCAGCTTAGGGCGGAATTTTGAAGCTTTCTTT.

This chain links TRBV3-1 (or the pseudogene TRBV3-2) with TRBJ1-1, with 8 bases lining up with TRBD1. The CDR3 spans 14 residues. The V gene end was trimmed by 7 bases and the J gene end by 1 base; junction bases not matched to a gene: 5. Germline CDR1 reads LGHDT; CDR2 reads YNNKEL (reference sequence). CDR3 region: CASTPGTGNTEAFF. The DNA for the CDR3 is TGTGCCAGCACCCCCGGGACAGGGAACACTGAAGCTTTCTTT.

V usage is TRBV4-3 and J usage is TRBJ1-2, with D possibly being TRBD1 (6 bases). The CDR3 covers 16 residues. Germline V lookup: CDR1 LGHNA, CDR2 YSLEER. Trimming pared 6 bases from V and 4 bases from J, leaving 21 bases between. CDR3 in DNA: TGCGCCAGCAGGGCGACCCTGTCCGGACAGAGCTATGGCTACACCTTC. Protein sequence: CASRATLSGQSYGYTF.

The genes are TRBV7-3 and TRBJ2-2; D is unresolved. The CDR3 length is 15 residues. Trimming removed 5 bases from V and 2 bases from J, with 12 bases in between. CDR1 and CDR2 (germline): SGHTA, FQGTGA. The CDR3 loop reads CASSPSLRNTGELFF. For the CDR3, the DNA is TGTGCCAGCAGCCCTTCATTGCGCAACACCGGGGAGCTGTTTTTT. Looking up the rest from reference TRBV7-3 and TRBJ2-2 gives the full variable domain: GAGVSQTPSNKVTEKGKYVELRCDPISGHTALYWYRQSLGQGPEFLIYFQGTGAADDSGLPNDRFFAVRPEGSVSTLKIQRTERGDSAVYLCASSPSLRNTGELFFGEGSRLTVL.

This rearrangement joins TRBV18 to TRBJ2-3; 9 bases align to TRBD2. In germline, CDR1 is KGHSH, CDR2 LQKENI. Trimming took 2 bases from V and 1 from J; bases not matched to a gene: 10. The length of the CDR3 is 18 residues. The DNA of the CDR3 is TGTGCCAGCTCACCATTCCGTGCGGGAGGGTCCCGCACAGATACGCAGTATTTT. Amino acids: CASSPFRAGGSRTDTQYF.

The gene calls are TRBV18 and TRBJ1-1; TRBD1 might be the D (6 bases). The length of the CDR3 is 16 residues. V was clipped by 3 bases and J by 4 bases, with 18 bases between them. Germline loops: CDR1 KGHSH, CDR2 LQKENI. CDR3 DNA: TGTGCCAGCTCACCTCTCGGACAGACCAAGAGCACTGAAGCTTTCTTT. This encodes CASSPLGQTKSTEAFF. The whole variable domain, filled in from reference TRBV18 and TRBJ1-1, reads NAGVMQNPRHLVRRRGQEARLRCSPMKGHSHVYWYRQLPEEGLKFMVYLQKENIIDESGMPKERFSAEFPKEGPSILRIQQVVRGDSAAYFCASSPLGQTKSTEAFFGQGTRLTVV.

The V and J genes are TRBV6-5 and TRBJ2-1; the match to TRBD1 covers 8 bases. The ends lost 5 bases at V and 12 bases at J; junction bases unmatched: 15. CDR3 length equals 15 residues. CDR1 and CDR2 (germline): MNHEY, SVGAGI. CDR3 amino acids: CASSPQTGAAIGQFF. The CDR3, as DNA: TGTGCCAGCAGTCCTCAGACAGGGGCAGCTATCGGGCAGTTCTTC.